These 28 T cell receptor beta chains were sequenced from one sample in a study of T cell clonotyping in hematopoietic cell transplantation (dated by TCRdb to about 2021). Taken with the paper, the label for time point translates to: 100 days after allo-HCT. Library method: the immunoSEQ multiplex PCR assay. The immuneACCESS repertoire file appears here via TCRdb, limited to in-frame rearrangements. These files lack a portion of the clones; in checked studies, under half of the deficit traces to unresolved V genes, and the cause of the others is not known. The sample table holds 8,000 to 10,000 clones, of which 93% were seen once. The ten largest clones represent around 6% of the sample. The specimen comprised PBMCs, sampled 100 days after allogeneic stem cell transplant. The receptors were sampled from a male patient in his forties or fifties who had an allogeneic stem cell transplant from a related donor, so T cells may come from the graft donor. Some clones in this sample may be carry-over from other donors' samples.

The count of this clone is one. The gene calls are TRBV19 and TRBJ2-1; 8 bases line up with TRBD2. CDR1 and CDR2 from the germline V gene are LNHDA and SQIVND (reference sequence). CDR3 length equals 16 residues. J was trimmed by 7 bases and V by 6 bases; bases with no gene match: 14. The CDR3 is CASRPLVSGRWNEQFF. The CDR3, as DNA: TGTGCCAGTAGGCCCTTGGTCAGCGGGAGATGGAATGAGCAGTTCTTC.

The V and J genes are TRBV14 and TRBJ1-1, with D hard to call. In germline, CDR1 is SGHDN, CDR2 FVKESK. The CDR3 is 16 amino acids. The V and J ends lost 4 bases and 0 bases respectively, with 15 bases between them. The DNA of the CDR3 is TGTGCCAGCAGCCCCGTTTGGGGAAGGCTGAACACTGAAGCTTTCTTT. Encoded protein: CASSPVWGRLNTEAFF.

The chain recombines TRBV6-5 with TRBJ1-5; tentative D call: TRBD1 (5 bases). The CDR3 runs to 13 residues. Trimming removed 0 bases at V and 13 bases at J, with 13 bases between. Per the germline V gene, CDR1 is MNHEY and CDR2 is SVGAGI. The CDR3 nucleotides read TGTGCCAGCAGTTACTCGCGGGACTCAAAACAGCATTTT. This codes for CASSYSRDSKQHF.

The CDR3 region is CASKKRGRHGYTF. CDR3 coding DNA: TGTGCCAGCAAAAAGAGGGGGAGGCATGGCTACACCTTC. The rearrangement links TRBV6-6 to TRBJ1-2; D perhaps matches TRBD1 (6 bases). The CDR3 length is 13 residues. Germline V gene data show CDR1 as MNHNY and CDR2 as SVGAGI (reference sequence). V lost 7 bases and J lost 6, with 15 bases in between.

On this clone itself: The junction shows a germline mismatch at one end, possibly a read error. This sequence joins TRBV11-2 and TRBJ2-7, with D maybe TRBD2 (6 bases). The CDR3 runs 12 residues. Germline CDR1 is SGHAT and CDR2 is FQNNGV. The CDR3 DNA reads TGTGCCAGCAGCTTAGGGCTAGCGCTTCCCTTCTTC. It yields the protein CASSLGLALPFF.

The CDR3 DNA follows: TGTGCCAGCAGTGAATTGGGAACTGAAGCTTTCTTT. Translation gives CASSELGTEAFF. This chain connects TRBV25-1 to TRBJ1-1; D is uncertain. The CDR3 is made up of 12 amino acids. V lost 1 base and J lost 5, with 5 bases in between. Germline CDR1 and CDR2: MGHDK and SYGVNS.

The V and J genes are TRBV5-1 and TRBJ1-1; D gene unclear. The V end lost 4 bases, the J end lost 6 bases, and 16 bases lay between the germline ends. Germline V gives CDR1 SGHRS, CDR2 YFSETQ. This CDR3 is 14 amino acids long. The CDR3 DNA sequence: TGCGCCAGCAGCGAAGTCCGGGGAGCCGCTGAAGCTTTCTTT. Encoded protein: CASSEVRGAAEAFF.

This rearrangement joins TRBV19 to TRBJ2-5; the D gene is possibly TRBD2 (6 bases). CDR3 length equals 13 residues. The V gene's germline CDR1 is LNHDA and CDR2 SQIVND (reference sequence). V gave up 4 bases and J gave up 5 bases, with 11 bases separating them. In DNA form, the CDR3 reads TGTGCCAGTAGTACCGACACTAGCGAGACCCAGTACTTC. Its protein product is CASSTDTSETQYF.

CDR3 sequence (DNA): TGTGCCATCAGTGAGTCCGTCACCAATGAGCAGTTCTTC. Residues: CAISESVTNEQFF. The chain recombines TRBV10-3 with TRBJ2-1, with D unclear. Germline lookup yields CDR1 ENHRY and CDR2 SYGVKD. The CDR3 is 13 residues long. Trimming took off 0 bases at V and 6 bases at J, with 6 bases between the two ends.

This chain connects TRBV28 to TRBJ1-5; 10 nucleotides match TRBD1. The V segment lost 4 bases and the J segment 7 bases; nucleotides outside the gene matches: 4. The CDR3 is 14 residues long. Germline CDR1 is MDHEN and CDR2 is SYDVKM. The CDR3 DNA is TGTGCCAGCAGTTGGGACAGGGGTTCACAGCCCCAGCATTTT. The encoded protein is CASSWDRGSQPQHF.

V usage is TRBV7-3 and J usage is TRBJ2-1, with D unclear. CDR1 and CDR2 (germline): SGHTA, FQGTGA. The CDR3 runs 13 residues. The V and J ends lost 2 bases and 4 bases respectively, with 6 bases between them. The CDR3: CASSLPRYNEQFF. CDR3 DNA sequence: TGTGCCAGCAGCTTACCCCGATACAATGAGCAGTTCTTC.

The chain links TRBV19 to TRBJ1-5, with 7 bases that match TRBD1. Germline V gene data show CDR1 as LNHDA and CDR2 as SQIVND (reference sequence). The V segment lost 11 bases and the J segment 12 bases; nucleotides outside the gene matches: 10. This CDR3 is built from 11 residues. In DNA form, the CDR3 reads TGTGCCTCCAGGGGGGAGGGTCACCAGCATTTT. Its protein is CASRGEGHQHF.

The CDR3 sequence: CASSLLASGGYEQYF. The CDR3, as DNA: TGTGCCAGCAGTTTACTGGCTAGCGGGGGATACGAGCAGTACTTC. The chain combines TRBV27 with TRBJ2-7, with TRBD2 identical over 10 bases. This CDR3 contains 15 residues. The V gene end was trimmed by 2 bases and the J gene end by 4 bases; junction bases not matched to a gene: 5. Looked up from germline, CDR1 is MNHEY and CDR2 is SMNVEV (reference sequence).

The sample holds one count of this clone. This chain connects TRBV5-1 to TRBJ1-6, with D unclear. CDR1 is SGHRS, CDR2 YFSETQ, per germline. The CDR3 loop spans 17 amino acids. Trimming took 0 bases from V and 0 from J, leaving 10 bases between them. The CDR3 DNA reads as TGCGCCAGCAGCTTGGATTCGGGAAGCTCCTATAATTCACCCCTCCACTTT. Amino acid sequence: CASSLDSGSSYNSPLHF.

This chain joins TRBV5-1 and TRBJ2-7; 7 bases agree with TRBD1. Germline values: CDR1 SGHRS, CDR2 YFSETQ. V shed 1 base and J 5 bases; nucleotides not matched to a gene: 3. This CDR3 contains 13 residues. CDR3 sequence (DNA): TGCGCCAGCAGCTTGTACAGGGGCAACGAGCAGTACTTC. It codes for CASSLYRGNEQYF.

The chain has TRBV4-3 and TRBJ2-7, with D uncertain. V dropped 1 base and J dropped 6 bases, with 10 bases sitting between them. The CDR3 totals 13 residues. Per germline, CDR1 LGHNA and CDR2 YSLEER. CDR3 coding DNA: TGCGCCAGCAGCCAAGGTTTGGCGCGCGAGCAGTACTTC. This gives the protein CASSQGLAREQYF.

J is TRBJ1-3 and V is TRBV4-3; a weak D match, TRBD1 (5 bases). Trimming took 4 bases from V and 0 from J, leaving 13 bases between them. The CDR3 runs 16 residues. The germline gives CDR1 LGHNA, CDR2 YSLEER. The CDR3 loop reads CASSPSGRISGNTIYF. The CDR3 region has the DNA TGCGCCAGCAGCCCCTCGGGGCGGATCTCTGGAAACACCATATATTTT.

J is TRBJ1-4 and V is TRBV19; unclear D gene. Germline-derived CDR1 and CDR2 are LNHDA and SQIVND (reference sequence). The CDR3 covers 13 residues. The V end was cut by 7 bases, the J end by 5 bases, with 11 bases between. The DNA of the CDR3 is TGTGCCAGTACTCCAGATACAAATGAAAAACTGTTTTTT. Protein: CASTPDTNEKLFF.

This chain links TRBV5-6 with TRBJ2-1, with D possibly being TRBD2 (5 bases). The germline V gene encodes CDR1 SGHDT and CDR2 YYEEEE. V shed 6 bases and J shed 8 bases, with 18 bases lying between them. This CDR3 is 14 amino acids long. The CDR3 here is CASNPWGERDEQFF. DNA of the CDR3: TGTGCCAGCAACCCCTGGGGAGAGCGAGATGAGCAGTTCTTC.

A single count supports this clone. J is TRBJ1-4 and V is TRBV5-4; D gene ambiguous. CDR3 length: 14 amino acids. V gave up 0 bases and J gave up 5 bases, with 8 bases separating them. CDR1 is SGHNT and CDR2 is YYREEE in the germline V gene (reference sequence). Written as DNA, the CDR3 is TGTGCCAGCAGCTTGGCCTCCGGGAATGAAAAACTGTTTTTT. This sequence encodes CASSLASGNEKLFF.

The chain couples TRBV19 to TRBJ2-6; 7 bases map to TRBD1. Germline assignment: CDR1 LNHDA and CDR2 SQIVND (reference sequence). The ends lost 3 bases at V and 2 bases at J; junction bases unmatched: 16. This CDR3 is 20 amino acids long. The CDR3 DNA is TGTGCCAGTAGTATGGCCGGTTTGGGACGAACAGGGGCTGGGGCCAACGTCCTGACTTTC. Translation gives CASSMAGLGRTGAGANVLTF. The complete variable domain, with remaining parts taken from reference TRBV19 and TRBJ2-6, reads DGGITQSPKYLFRKEGQNVTLSCEQNLNHDAMYWYRQDPGQGLRLIYYSQIVNDFQKGDIAEGYSVSREKKESFPLTVTSAQKNPTAFYLCASSMAGLGRTGAGANVLTFGAGSRLTVL.

This chain connects TRBV9 to TRBJ1-5, with D possibly TRBD1 on 5 matching bases. The CDR3 runs 15 residues. V was trimmed by 0 bases and J by 2 bases, leaving 9 bases between them. Germline-derived CDR1 and CDR2 are SGDLS and YYNGEE. In DNA form, the CDR3 reads TGTGCCAGCAGCGTAGGGGGACTTGGCAATCAGCCCCAGCATTTT. Translating it yields CASSVGGLGNQPQHF.

Only one count was recorded for this clone. This CDR3 reads CASSPRSKGSGNTIYF. In DNA, the CDR3 is TGTGCCAGCAGCCCCAGATCCAAGGGCTCTGGAAACACCATATATTTT. The rearrangement links TRBV16 to TRBJ1-3; D ambiguous. Germline V gives CDR1 KGHSY, CDR2 FQNENV. V was clipped by 4 bases and J by 0 bases, with 13 bases between them. This CDR3 has 16 residues.

The CDR3 region has the DNA TGCAGCGCCCGTGGGACAGAAACTGAAGCTTTCTTT. This sequence encodes CSARGTETEAFF. This chain uses TRBV29-1 with TRBJ1-1, with 7 nucleotides matching TRBD1. V trimming: 7 bases; J trimming: 5 bases; junction bases outside the gene matches: 7. Germline V lookup: CDR1 SQVTM, CDR2 ANQGSEA. The CDR3 is made up of 12 amino acids.

The V gene is TRBV19, the J gene TRBJ1-5, with 8 bases lining up with TRBD1. J gave up 7 bases and V 5 bases, and 7 bases lay outside the gene matches. Germline V gives CDR1 LNHDA, CDR2 SQIVND (reference sequence). This CDR3 is 14 amino acids long. CDR3 residues: CASSVSGGRQPQHF. CDR3 nucleotide sequence: TGTGCCAGTAGTGTCTCAGGGGGCAGACAGCCCCAGCATTTT.

This rearrangement joins TRBV5-5 to TRBJ2-7; 9 positions agree with TRBD2. Trimming removed 5 bases from V and 3 bases from J; junction bases left unmatched: 6. Germline loops: CDR1 SGHKS, CDR2 YYEKEE (reference sequence). This CDR3 region has 14 residues. The CDR3 here is CASRPTSGLYEQYF. The CDR3 region has the DNA TGTGCCAGCAGGCCGACTAGCGGCCTCTACGAGCAGTACTTC.

V and J are TRBV2 and TRBJ2-7, with 7 bases matching TRBD1. Trimming took 6 bases from V and 5 from J; bases not matched to a gene: 25. Germline CDR1 is SNHLY and CDR2 is FYNNEI. The CDR3 covers 19 residues. CDR3: CASSVQGKGFSRGWDEQYF. In DNA, the CDR3 is TGTGCCAGCAGCGTACAGGGGAAAGGATTCTCCCGAGGATGGGACGAGCAGTACTTC. Supplemented by reference TRBV2 and TRBJ2-7, the full variable domain reads EPEVTQTPSHQVTQMGQEVILRCVPISNHLYFYWYRQILGQKVEFLVSFYNNEISEKSEIFDDQFSVERPDGSNFTLKIRSTKLEDSAMYFCASSVQGKGFSRGWDEQYFGPGTRLTVT.

This clone was seen a few times. This chain links TRBV28 with TRBJ2-7, with TRBD1 as a possible D gene (6 bases). V lost 10 bases and J 2 bases, leaving 18 bases between the germline ends. The CDR3 contains 14 residues. In germline, CDR1 is MDHEN, CDR2 SYDVKM. The CDR3, as DNA: TGTGCCACCACAACCGGGACATCCCCCTACGAGCAGTACTTC. Its translation is CATTTGTSPYEQYF.